This T cell receptor (beta chain) comes out of a study of T cell changes during pregnancy in multiple sclerosis. Sequencing used immunoSEQ multiplex PCR; TCRdb keeps in-frame clones, though not all of them. The sample yields 65,000 to 80,000 clones, roughly 92% seen once. The V gene's germline CDR1 is MNHEY and CDR2 SMNVEV (reference sequence). Trimming removed 3 bases from V and 2 bases from J, with 13 bases in between. This CDR3 is 16 amino acids long. The V gene is TRBV27, the J gene TRBJ2-2; TRBD2 is a possible D gene (6 bases). The source material was CD4+ T cells from peripheral blood mononuclear cells, sampled before pregnancy. This sequence was found in a female donor with multiple sclerosis, enrolled in a pregnancy study. CDR3 sequence (DNA): TGTGCCAGCAGTTTGGCGGGCGGGATAAACACCGGGGAGCTGTTTTTT. Translation gives CASSLAGGINTGELFF.